These T cell receptor beta chains were read from a single sample in a study of T-cell memory formation after mild COVID-19. Each CDR3 protein gets one entry after TCRdb re-called the 5' RACE reads with MiXCR. Among about 110,000 distinct CDR3 sequences, over 15% were seen once, and the ten largest hold roughly 27%. The sample was PBMCs or a T cell subset sorted from them (not recorded which). The receptors stem from an adult woman who had mild COVID-19 (a few samples of this study predate the infection). Cell type and time point are not known. Both conserved end residues are part of each CDR3. A D gene is named only where the DNA matches it firmly. Only some rows state a clone size, as once, few, many or a class for expanded clones.

J gene	D gene	V gene	clone size	CDR3 length	CDR3 DNA	CDR3 protein
TRBJ2-3	TRBD2	TRBV10-3	-	15	TGTGCCATCAGTGAGTCGACTAGCCGCACAGATACGCAGTATTTT	CAISESTSRTDTQYF
TRBJ1-2	TRBD1	TRBV10-3	-	14	TGTGCCATCAGTGAGGAACAGGGGTACTATGGCTACACCTTC	CAISEEQGYYGYTF
TRBJ2-7	TRBD1	TRBV19	few	15	TGTGCCAGTAGTTTTTCCGGGACAGGGGCCTACGAGCAGTACTTC	CASSFSGTGAYEQYF
TRBJ2-3	-	TRBV7-9	-	16	TGTGCCAGCAGCCACCTCCTCCGCGGCAGCACAGATACGCAGTATTTT	CASSHLLRGSTDTQYF
TRBJ2-6	-	TRBV4-2	-	17	TGTGCCAGCAGCCAAGACAGGGTTGAGGCTGGGGCCAACGTCCTGACTTTC	CASSQDRVEAGANVLTF
TRBJ2-1	-	TRBV15	few	15	TGTGCCACCAGCAGAGTGGTAGATACCTACAATGAGCAGTTCTTC	CATSRVVDTYNEQFF
TRBJ2-1	-	TRBV11-2	-	11	TGTGCCAGCAGCTTAGTCAATGAGCAGTTCTTC	CASSLVNEQFF
TRBJ2-1	-	TRBV9	few	15	TGTGCCAGCAGCGTAGGCGGGGACACCTACAATGAGCAGTTCTTC	CASSVGGDTYNEQFF
TRBJ2-3	-	TRBV3-1	many	20	TGTGCCAGCAGCCAAGATCTAAGGGGACTCTCAACACTGGGCACAGATACGCAGTATTTT	CASSQDLRGLSTLGTDTQYF
TRBJ1-1	-	TRBV15	-	16	TGTGCCACCAGCAGAGATCGGGGGATTGGGAACACTGAAGCTTTCTTT	CATSRDRGIGNTEAFF
TRBJ2-2	TRBD2	TRBV30	few	15	TGTGCCTGGAGTAGGCTAGCGGGAGGGTTGGGGGAGCTGTTTTTT	CAWSRLAGGLGELFF
TRBJ1-1	-	TRBV13	-	17	TGTGCCAGCAGCTCACACACCGGGACACCGCTGAACACTGAAGCTTTCTTT	CASSSHTGTPLNTEAFF
TRBJ1-6	-	TRBV7-2	-	16	TGTGCCAGCAGCATCCCCCCGAGCTCCTATAATTCACCCCTCCACTTT	CASSIPPSSYNSPLHF
TRBJ2-3	-	TRBV10-3	-	16	TGTGCCATCAGTGAGAACCCCGGGCAGCTCACAGATACGCAGTATTTT	CAISENPGQLTDTQYF
TRBJ1-3	-	TRBV21-1	few	17	TGTGCCAGCAGCAAAGCCCCCCTAACCGGCTCTGGAAACACCATATATTTT	CASSKAPLTGSGNTIYF
TRBJ2-3	TRBD2	TRBV20-1	-	17	TGCAGTGCCCGGCGCCCCTCCAGTAGCGGGGGGTGGGATACGCAGTATTTT	CSARRPSSSGGWDTQYF
TRBJ2-5	-	TRBV4-1	many	12	TGCGCCAGCAGCCCGAGGGGGGAGACCCAGTACTTC	CASSPRGETQYF
TRBJ1-1	-	TRBV20-1	many	16	TGCAGTGCTAGAGATATTACCGGGGACCAGAACACTGAAGCTTTCTTT	CSARDITGDQNTEAFF
TRBJ2-7	TRBD2	TRBV4-3	few	16	TGCGCCAGCAGCCAGAGTTTACCGGGACTAGCGTACGAGCAGTACTTC	CASSQSLPGLAYEQYF
TRBJ2-1	TRBD1	TRBV19	-	13	TGTGCCAGTAGTGTCCACCCCTCCGGGACAGGGGTCTTC	CASSVHPSGTGVF
TRBJ2-4	TRBD2	TRBV25-1	few	14	TGTGCCAGCAGTGGTGGACTAGCGGGACGCATTCAGTACTTC	CASSGGLAGRIQYF
TRBJ2-1	-	TRBV11-1	few	15	TGTGCCAGCACCATACAGGGGGGGCCCTACAATGAGCAGTTCTTC	CASTIQGGPYNEQFF
TRBJ1-6	-	TRBV12-3/TRBV12-4	-	15	TGTGCCAGCAGTCCGGAGACATTAGGGAATTCACCCCTCCACTTT	CASSPETLGNSPLHF
TRBJ2-7	-	TRBV7-9	few	12	TGTGCCAGCAGCTTACCTGGGGGAACAGGGAACTTC	CASSLPGGTGNF
TRBJ2-7	-	TRBV4-3	many	14	TGCGCCAGCAGCCAAGAGGACAGCTCCTACGAGCAGTACTTC	CASSQEDSSYEQYF
TRBJ2-7	TRBD1	TRBV4-3	-	17	TGCGCCAGCAGCCAAGAGGGACAGGGTTTCGGGATTTACGAGCAGTACTTC	CASSQEGQGFGIYEQYF
TRBJ2-1	TRBD2	TRBV27	-	15	TGTGCCAGCAGTTTAAACGGGGGGGCCTACAATGAGCAGTTCTTC	CASSLNGGAYNEQFF
TRBJ2-1	TRBD2	TRBV30	-	19	TGTGCCTGGAGGGGACACTCGATAATACTAGCGGGAGCCTACAATGAGCAGTTCTTC	CAWRGHSIILAGAYNEQFF
TRBJ2-3	TRBD2	TRBV7-9	-	18	TGTGCCAGCAGCAGAAGGAAGGGAGGGAATGAAAACACAGATACGCAGTATTTT	CASSRRKGGNENTDTQYF
TRBJ1-6	-	TRBV7-9	-	12	TGTGCCAGCAGCTCCGAACAGGGTCCTCCGGTCTTT	CASSSEQGPPVF
TRBJ2-7	TRBD1	TRBV25-1	-	13	TGTGCCACCTTGGGGACAGGGTACTACGAGCAGTACTTC	CATLGTGYYEQYF
TRBJ2-1	TRBD2	TRBV6-5	few	15	TGTGCCAGCAGTTACTCGGCTAGCGGGAGGAATGAGCAGTTCTTC	CASSYSASGRNEQFF
TRBJ2-7	-	TRBV6-2/TRBV6-3	few	15	TGTGCCAGCAGTTACCTAATAGGTAGCGACTACGAGCAGTACTTC	CASSYLIGSDYEQYF
TRBJ2-7	TRBD2	TRBV10-3	-	12	TGTGCCATCAGTCGCGCGGGGGGCGAGCAGTACTTC	CAISRAGGEQYF
TRBJ1-2	-	TRBV19	-	16	TGTGCCAGTACCCCTGGACAAAAACCATTGAACTATGGCTACACCTTC	CASTPGQKPLNYGYTF
TRBJ2-1	-	TRBV11-2	-	11	TGTGCCAGCAGCTTCGTAAGTGAGCAGTTCTTC	CASSFVSEQFF
TRBJ1-1	-	TRBV5-6	-	19	TGTGCCAGCAGCTTACTTACCCTGACAGGTGGTAGGATGAACACTGAAGCTTTCTTT	CASSLLTLTGGRMNTEAFF
TRBJ2-2	-	TRBV4-1	-	17	TGCGCCAGCAGCCAGGGGGCGGGACAGATAAACACCGGGGAGCTGTTTTTT	CASSQGAGQINTGELFF
TRBJ2-7	-	TRBV7-8	few	15	TGTGCCAGCAGCTTAGAGGTTGACTTTACCTACGAGCAGTACTTC	CASSLEVDFTYEQYF
TRBJ2-7	TRBD2	TRBV9	-	15	TGTGCCAGCAGCGTGACAGCGGGACTTTCCTACGAGCAGTACTTC	CASSVTAGLSYEQYF
TRBJ1-1	-	TRBV19	-	12	TGTGCCAGTAGTTTCAGGAACACTGAAGCTTTCTTT	CASSFRNTEAFF
TRBJ2-1	TRBD2	TRBV7-3	-	15	TGTGCCAGCAGCTCCGGACTAGCGGGAGAAGATGAGCAGTTATTC	CASSSGLAGEDEQLF
TRBJ2-5	-	TRBV4-1	-	15	TGCGCCAGCAGCTTCCGGGGAGGAGGTGAGGAGACCCAGTACTTC	CASSFRGGGEETQYF
TRBJ2-3	TRBD2	TRBV12-3/TRBV12-4	-	15	TGTGCCAGCAGTTTACCGGGACTAGCGTTTGATACGCAGTATTTT	CASSLPGLAFDTQYF